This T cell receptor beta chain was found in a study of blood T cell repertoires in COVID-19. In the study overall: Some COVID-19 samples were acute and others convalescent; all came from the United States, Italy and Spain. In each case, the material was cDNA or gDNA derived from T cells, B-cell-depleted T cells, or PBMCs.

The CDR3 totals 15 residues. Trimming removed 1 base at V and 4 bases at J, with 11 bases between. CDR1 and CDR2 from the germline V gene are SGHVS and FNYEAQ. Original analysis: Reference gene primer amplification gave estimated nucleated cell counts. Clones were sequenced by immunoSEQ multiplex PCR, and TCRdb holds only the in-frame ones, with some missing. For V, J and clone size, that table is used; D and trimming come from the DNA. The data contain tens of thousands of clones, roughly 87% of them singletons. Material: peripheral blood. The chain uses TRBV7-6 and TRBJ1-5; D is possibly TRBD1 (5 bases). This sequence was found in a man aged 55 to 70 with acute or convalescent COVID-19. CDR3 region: CASSLEGGVNQPQHF. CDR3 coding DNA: TGTGCCAGCAGCTTAGAGGGAGGGGTTAATCAGCCCCAGCATTTT.